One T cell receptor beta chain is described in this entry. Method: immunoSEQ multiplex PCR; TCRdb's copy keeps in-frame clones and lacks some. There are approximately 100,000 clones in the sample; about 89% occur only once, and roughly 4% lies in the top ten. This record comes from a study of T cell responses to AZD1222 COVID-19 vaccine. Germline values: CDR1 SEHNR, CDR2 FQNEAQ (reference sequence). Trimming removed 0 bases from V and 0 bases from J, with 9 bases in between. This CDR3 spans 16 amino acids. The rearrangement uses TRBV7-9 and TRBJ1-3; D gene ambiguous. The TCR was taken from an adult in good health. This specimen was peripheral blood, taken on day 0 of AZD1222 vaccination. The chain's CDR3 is CASSLANTASGNTIYF. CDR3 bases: TGTGCCAGCAGCTTAGCGAACACTGCCTCTGGAAACACCATATATTTT.